Presented here are 18 T cell receptor beta chains from one specimen sequenced in a study of regulatory T cells in long-lasting Graves disease. Time point noted: newly diagnosed GD, antithyroid drugs for less than 3 months. PBMC RNA was the source of the TCR library. According to the study, TCR beta libraries were built with iRepertoire HTBI primers and CDR3-region Arm-PCR. TCRdb analysed the multiplex PCR reads with MiXCR anew, one entry per CDR3 protein. The sample has about 420,000 distinct CDR3 sequences; over 15% are singletons. These records were also assigned to another study, of T cells in Graves' hyperthyroidism and ophthalmopathy.

The material was peripheral blood mononuclear cells (PBMCs), obtained at new diagnosis, from a patient treated with antithyroid drugs. All receptors derive from a woman between 18 and 29 years old with Graves disease.

This clonotype was picked up a small number of times. The V call is TRBV5-1, the J call TRBJ1-6; TRBD1 matches at 8 bases. Trimming at V came to 4 bases and at J to 10 bases, leaving 7 bases not matched to a gene. The CDR3 is 14 residues long. The germline gives CDR1 SGHRS, CDR2 YFSETQ. The CDR3 is CASSGQGGGSPLHF. The CDR3 coding sequence is TGCGCCAGCAGCGGACAGGGAGGCGGGTCACCCCTCCACTTT.

This clonotype was seen ten or more times. The genes are TRBV18 and TRBJ1-2; D not certain. The CDR3 is made up of 12 amino acids. Germline V gene data show CDR1 as KGHSH and CDR2 as LQKENI. Trimming stripped 1 base from V and 7 bases from J, with 7 bases between. The CDR3 DNA sequence: TGTGCCAGCTCACCACGGTTAGGTGGCTACACCTTC. It yields the protein CASSPRLGGYTF.

This clonotype was seen many times. The rearrangement links TRBV20-1 to TRBJ2-5; D may be TRBD1 or TRBD2 (6 bases each). Germline-derived CDR1 and CDR2 are DFQATT and SNEGSKA (reference sequence). Trimming left V 3 bases short and J 4 bases short, with 9 bases between. The CDR3 is made up of 12 amino acids. The DNA of the CDR3 is TGCAGTGCTAGCGGGGGCAGAGAGACCCAGTACTTC. Protein: CSASGGRETQYF.

Many counts were recorded for this clonotype. Possible read error: a much larger clone is one base away. The rearrangement uses TRBV5-6 and TRBJ1-1; D ambiguous. The CDR3 covers 14 residues. CDR1 is SGHDT and CDR2 is YYEEEE in the germline V gene. V was shortened by 2 bases and J by 0 bases, with 8 bases between the two germline ends. The CDR3 region has the DNA TGTGCCAGCAGCTTTGGGCGGATGAACACTGAAGCTTTCTTT. Its protein is CASSFGRMNTEAFF.

This clonotype appeared a few times. The rearrangement links TRBV30 to TRBJ2-7; 7 bases agree with TRBD1. The CDR3 consists of 13 residues. The V segment lost 3 bases and the J segment 9 bases; nucleotides outside the gene matches: 11. Germline V CDR1 and CDR2: GTSNPN, SVGIG (reference sequence). The CDR3 region has the DNA TGTGCCTGGAGGGGGACAGCTGCTACTGGGCAGTACTTC. Residues: CAWRGTAATGQYF.

This clonotype was found many times. This chain connects TRBV7-2 to TRBJ1-2, with 8 bases aligning to TRBD1. This CDR3 contains 15 residues. Germline V gene sequence: CDR1 SGHTA, CDR2 FQGNSA. V lost 5 bases and J lost 5; bases outside the gene matches: 10. The CDR3 reads CASSPNAGGGYGYTF. The DNA of the CDR3 is TGTGCCAGCAGCCCGAATGCAGGGGGCGGATATGGCTACACCTTC.

This clonotype was recorded at least ten times. This rearrangement joins TRBV20-1 to TRBJ2-1; TRBD1 matches 7 bases. The CDR3 consists of 13 residues. Germline CDR1 reads DFQATT; CDR2 reads SNEGSKA (reference sequence). After removal of 4 bases from V and 8 bases from J, the junction contained 8 bases not matched to a gene. For the CDR3, the DNA is TGCAGTGCTATTGACAGGGCCGCCGATGAGCAGTTCTTC. This gives the protein CSAIDRAADEQFF.

This clonotype has a count of ten or more. The chain combines TRBV18 with TRBJ2-1, with D possibly matching TRBD2 (5 bases). V was shortened by 2 bases and J by 6 bases, with 17 bases between the two germline ends. CDR1 is KGHSH and CDR2 is LQKENI in the germline V gene. This CDR3 region has 16 residues. The CDR3 DNA reads as TGTGCCAGCTCACCAAAAGAGCGGACCCTAGTCAATGAGCAGTTCTTC. It codes for CASSPKERTLVNEQFF.

The J gene is TRBJ2-3, the V gene TRBV27; 9 positions agree with TRBD2. The germline V gene encodes CDR1 MNHEY and CDR2 SMNVEV (reference sequence). J gave up 4 bases and V 7 bases, and 6 bases lay outside the gene matches. The CDR3 sequence is 14 residues long. CDR3 DNA sequence: TGTGCCAGCAACCCGACTAGCGGAGCAGATACGCAGTATTTT. Amino acid sequence: CASNPTSGADTQYF.

Ten or more counts support this clonotype. This rearrangement joins TRBV2 to TRBJ2-7; D ambiguous. This CDR3 is built from 12 residues. Trimming pared 3 bases from V and 4 bases from J, leaving 7 bases between. The germline V gene has CDR1 SNHLY and CDR2 FYNNEI. The CDR3 spells CASSDSGYEQYF. The CDR3 nucleotides are TGTGCCAGCAGTGACAGTGGATACGAGCAGTACTTC.

This clonotype was seen at least ten times. This chain links TRBV12-3 or TRBV12-4 with TRBJ2-7; D is uncertain. V was pared by 1 base and J by 0 bases, with 10 bases between. The CDR3 totals 15 residues. CDR3 nucleotides: TGTGCCAGCAGTTTAGTTGGCCAGAGCTCCTACGAGCAGTACTTC. It encodes CASSLVGQSSYEQYF.

The chain carries TRBV30 and TRBJ1-3, with unresolved D. V lost 2 bases, J lost 1 base, and 6 bases lay in between. This CDR3 has 13 residues. Germline V gene lookup returns CDR1 GTSNPN and CDR2 SVGIG (reference sequence). The DNA of the CDR3 is TGTGCCTGGAGTCTGGTTTCTGGAAACACCATATATTTT. Residues: CAWSLVSGNTIYF. Based on the CDR3 plus reference TRBV30 and TRBJ1-3, the full variable domain is SQTIHQWPATLVQPVGSPLSLECTVEGTSNPNLYWYRQAAGRGLQLLFYSVGIGQISSEVPQNLSASRPQDRQFILSSKKLLLSDSGFYLCAWSLVSGNTIYFGEGSWLTVV.

In its sample, this clonotype was seen many times. The V gene is TRBV28, the J gene TRBJ1-5; a weak D match, TRBD1 (5 bases). Germline V CDR1 and CDR2: MDHEN, SYDVKM. The CDR3 has 14 amino acids. V was cut by 7 bases and J by 4 bases, with 14 bases left in between. The CDR3 protein is CASTLWGGNQPQHF. In DNA form, the CDR3 reads TGTGCCAGCACCCTGTGGGGGGGGAATCAGCCCCAGCATTTT.

The table lists this clonotype with many counts. The chain is built from TRBV11-2 and TRBJ2-7; TRBD2 is a possible D gene (5 bases). CDR1 SGHAT and CDR2 FQNNGV come from the germline V gene. V was trimmed by 0 bases and J by 2 bases, leaving 11 bases between them. The CDR3 has 15 residues. The CDR3 sequence is CASSLEPGYPYEQYF. The DNA of the CDR3 is TGTGCCAGCAGCTTAGAGCCGGGGTACCCCTACGAGCAGTACTTC.

This clonotype was seen many times. The chain uses TRBV7-2 and TRBJ2-5; the match to TRBD1 covers 8 bases. CDR1 is SGHTA and CDR2 is FQGNSA in the germline V gene. V lost 2 bases, J lost 1 base, and 6 bases stayed unmatched. The CDR3 consists of 16 residues. The CDR3 loop reads CASSLWGQELQETQYF. As DNA, the CDR3 is TGTGCCAGCAGCTTATGGGGACAGGAGCTCCAAGAGACCCAGTACTTC.

This clonotype was recorded at least ten times. The chain joins TRBV6-1 to TRBJ1-5; a weak D match, TRBD1 (6 bases). The CDR3 has 15 amino acids. Trimming stripped 3 bases from V and 4 bases from J, with 13 bases between. Germline V gene lookup returns CDR1 MNHNS and CDR2 SASEGT. Written as DNA, the CDR3 is TGTGCCAGCAGTGAGTTGGGACACTTTAATCAGCCCCAGCATTTT. Translated: CASSELGHFNQPQHF.

To note about this clonotype: Since a far larger clone is one base different, this is likely a read error. The gene calls are TRBV2 and TRBJ2-3; D is unresolved. The CDR3 contains 11 residues. CDR1 is SNHLY, CDR2 FYNNEI, per germline. Written as DNA, the CDR3 is TGTGCCAGCAGAAGCACAGATACGCGGTATTTT. It encodes CASRSTDTRYF.

The sample holds a few counts of this clonotype. This chain uses TRBV7-9 with TRBJ2-3, with 7 nucleotides matching TRBD2. After removal of 1 base from V and 2 bases from J, the junction contained 6 bases not matched to a gene. The germline CDR1 and CDR2 sequences are SEHNR and FQNEAQ (reference sequence). The CDR3 totals 16 residues. The CDR3: CASSLESSGITDTQYF. The CDR3 region has the DNA TGTGCCAGCAGCTTAGAATCTAGCGGAATCACAGATACGCAGTATTTT.